The 7 T cell receptor beta chains below were found in one sample sequenced in a study of OX40 agonist ivuxolimab in advanced cancers. Library construction relied on the immunoSEQ multiplex PCR assay. This is the immuneACCESS table as TCRdb keeps it, with only in-frame sequences that have V and J called. A part of the clones is gone; compared with another copy, unresolved V genes explain less than half, and the rest is unexplained. The sample contains tens of thousands of clones, more than 75% of them found a single time. 20% to 30% of the sample rests with the top ten. This specimen was CD4+ or CD8+ T cells sorted from blood, taken in a trial of the OX40 agonist ivuxolimab. These receptors were taken from an adult with an advanced solid tumor such as melanoma, head and neck, liver or kidney cancer.

V gene TRBV5-6 combines with J gene TRBJ2-1; D possibly uses TRBD1 or TRBD2 (5 bases each). Trimming removed 1 base from V and 6 bases from J, with 20 bases in between. Germline loops: CDR1 SGHDT, CDR2 YYEEEE. The CDR3 extends over 17 amino acids. The CDR3 coding sequence is TGTGCCAGCAGCTTGTCTAGGGTATTTTGGGGGACCAATGAGCAGTTCTTC. Protein: CASSLSRVFWGTNEQFF. The full variable domain, in which reference TRBV5-6 and TRBJ2-1 provide the parts outside the CDR3, is DAGVTQSPTHLIKTRGQQVTLRCSPKSGHDTVSWYQQALGQGPQFIFQYYEEEERQRGNFPDRFSGHQFPNYSSELNVNALLLGDSALYLCASSLSRVFWGTNEQFFGPGTRLTVL.

This chain uses TRBV21-1 with TRBJ2-7. TRBV21-1 is annotated as a pseudogene. The CDR3 has 14 amino acids. CDR3: CASSRGTGRAEQYF. CDR3 bases: TGTGCCAGCAGCAGGGGGACGGGACGAGCCGAGCAGTACTTC.

The chain couples TRBV30 to TRBJ2-3; D unclear. Trimming cost V 0 bases and J 5 bases, with 9 bases left between them. The CDR3 length is 13 residues. CDR1 and CDR2 from the germline V gene are GTSNPN and SVGIG (reference sequence). CDR3 in DNA: TGTGCCTGGAGTGTCGGCCGCGGAGATACGCAGTATTTT. Amino acids: CAWSVGRGDTQYF.

The table lists this clone with a count of one. The chain couples TRBV2 to TRBJ1-1; 12 positions agree with TRBD1. The V segment lost 5 bases and the J segment 6 bases; nucleotides outside the gene matches: 10. CDR3 length: 16 amino acids. Germline assignment: CDR1 SNHLY and CDR2 FYNNEI. As DNA, the CDR3 is TGTGCCAGCAGTTTTCCCGGGACAGGGGGCGTCGCTGAAGCTTTCTTT. Protein sequence: CASSFPGTGGVAEAFF. The whole variable domain, filled in from reference TRBV2 and TRBJ1-1, reads EPEVTQTPSHQVTQMGQEVILRCVPISNHLYFYWYRQILGQKVEFLVSFYNNEISEKSEIFDDQFSVERPDGSNFTLKIRSTKLEDSAMYFCASSFPGTGGVAEAFFGQGTRLTVV.

Details on this clone: The CDR3 end shows no conserved phenylalanine or tryptophan, and so a read error is likely. It is unclear where the CDR3 begins or ends on the DNA, so no DNA is shown, and the CDR3 is as TCRdb lists it. CDR3 sequence reads: CASSEALRAGV. The rearrangement links TRBV2 to TRBJ2-3; the DNA was not used to check the table's D call, TRBD2. The CDR3 extends over 11 residues, inclusive of both ends. The germline V gene encodes CDR1 SNHLY and CDR2 FYNNEI.

J is TRBJ2-7 and V is TRBV7-9, with 11 bases identical to TRBD1. This CDR3 is 13 amino acids long. The trim removed 4 bases at V and 5 bases at J, leaving 1 base unmatched. CDR1 and CDR2 from the germline V gene are SEHNR and FQNEAQ (reference sequence). In DNA, the CDR3 is TGTGCCAGCAGCTGGGGACAGGGGGACGAGCAGTACTTC. Protein sequence: CASSWGQGDEQYF.

The CDR3 is CASSQEPRGPIEQYF. CDR3 nucleotide sequence: TGCGCCAGCAGCCAAGAACCACGGGGGCCGATCGAGCAGTACTTC. The J gene is TRBJ2-7, the V gene TRBV4-1, with D perhaps being TRBD1 or TRBD2 (6 bases each). Germline V gives CDR1 MGHRA, CDR2 YSYEKL. The V gene lost 0 bases and the J gene lost 6 bases, with 15 bases spanning the gap. The CDR3 runs 15 residues.